This TCR beta chain appears in the sequencing data of a study of blood T cell repertoires in COVID-19. Germline V gene sequence: CDR1 SEHNR, CDR2 FQNEAQ (reference sequence). J gave up 4 bases and V 4 bases, and 16 bases lay outside the gene matches. The CDR3 sequence is 19 residues long. Assay used: immunoSEQ multiplex PCR; TCRdb lists only in-frame clones, some missing. The repertoire holds about 240,000 clones, with roughly 86% as singletons. This TCR came from a woman in her twenties or thirties who had recovered from COVID-19. Material for sequencing was peripheral blood. The chain carries TRBV7-9 and TRBJ2-1, with 10 nucleotides matching TRBD1. CDR3 loop: CASSSRGQGRFRRYNEQFF. The CDR3 DNA sequence: TGTGCCAGCAGCTCGAGGGGACAGGGGCGATTTCGACGATACAATGAGCAGTTCTTC.